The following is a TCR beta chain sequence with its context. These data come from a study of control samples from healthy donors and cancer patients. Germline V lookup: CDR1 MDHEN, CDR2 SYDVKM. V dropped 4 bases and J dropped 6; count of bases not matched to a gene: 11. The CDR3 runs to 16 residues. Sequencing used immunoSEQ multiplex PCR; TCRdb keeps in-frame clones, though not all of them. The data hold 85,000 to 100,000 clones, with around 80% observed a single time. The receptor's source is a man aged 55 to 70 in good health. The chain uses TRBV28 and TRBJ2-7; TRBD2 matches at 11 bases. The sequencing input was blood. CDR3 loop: CASSSRAELAGAEQYF. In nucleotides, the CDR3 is TGTGCCAGCAGTTCCCGGGCTGAACTAGCGGGAGCCGAGCAGTACTTC. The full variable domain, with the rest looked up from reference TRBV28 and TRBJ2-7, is DVKVTQSSRYLVKRTGEKVFLECVQDMDHENMFWYRQDPGLGLRLIYFSYDVKMKEKGDIPEGYSVSREKKERFSLILESASTNQTSMYLCASSSRAELAGAEQYFGPGTRLTVT.